Below, 19 T cell receptor beta chains from the same sample are listed, as sequenced in a study of control samples from healthy donors and cancer patients. Assay: immunoSEQ multiplex PCR; the TCRdb copy retains only in-frame clones and omits some. Here the sample spans some 110,000 clones, 85% to 95% being singletons. The specimen sequenced was blood. The receptors were sampled from a man aged 30-40 years in good health.

The chain has TRBV24-1 and TRBJ1-1; D call uncertain. This CDR3 spans 13 amino acids. V was cut by 6 bases and J by 2 bases, with 9 bases left in between. Germline CDR1 KGHDR, CDR2 SFDVKD. CDR3 sequence reads: CATSKGANTEAFF. CDR3 DNA: TGTGCCACCAGTAAGGGAGCAAACACTGAAGCTTTCTTT.

V usage is TRBV9 and J usage is TRBJ1-3; D gene ambiguous. The CDR3 covers 15 residues. The germline gives CDR1 SGDLS, CDR2 YYNGEE. Trimming removed 2 bases from V and 0 bases from J, with 9 bases in between. CDR3 protein: CASSVDSNSGNTIYF. CDR3 sequence (DNA): TGTGCCAGCAGCGTTGATTCAAACTCTGGAAACACCATATATTTT.

This sequence joins TRBV6-1 and TRBJ2-7; TRBD2 is a possible D gene (6 bases). Trimming pared 3 bases from V and 5 bases from J, leaving 11 bases between. CDR1 MNHNS and CDR2 SASEGT come from the germline V gene. The CDR3 contains 13 residues. The CDR3, as DNA: TGTGCCAGCAGTGATGTGGGGGGAGACGAGCAGTACGTC. Its protein product is CASSDVGGDEQYV.

J is TRBJ2-5 and V is TRBV7-3; 10 nucleotides agree with TRBD1. Germline trimming cut 4 bases from V and 3 bases from J; bases unmatched to any gene: 5. Germline V gives CDR1 SGHTA, CDR2 FQGTGA. The CDR3 contains 15 residues. CDR3 in amino acids: CASSSTGTGEETQYF. DNA of the CDR3: TGTGCCAGCAGCTCCACCGGGACAGGGGAAGAGACCCAGTACTTC.

CDR3 in DNA: TGTGCCAGCAGCACAGGGGGGGCTAACTATGGCTACACCTTC. Translation: CASSTGGANYGYTF. V usage is TRBV5-6 and J usage is TRBJ1-2, with 8 bases lining up with TRBD1. The CDR3 covers 14 residues. CDR1 is SGHDT and CDR2 is YYEEEE in the germline V gene. The V and J ends lost 4 bases and 0 bases, in that order; junction bases with no gene match: 2.

This clone was found a few times. V is TRBV27 and J is TRBJ1-5; D is undetermined. V dropped 4 bases and J dropped 3 bases, with 10 bases sitting between them. Per germline, CDR1 MNHEY and CDR2 SMNVEV (reference sequence). The CDR3 runs 14 residues. The CDR3 sequence: CASSSQASNQPQHF. CDR3 nucleotide sequence: TGTGCCAGCAGTTCTCAGGCTTCCAATCAGCCCCAGCATTTT.

The chain couples TRBV4-1 to TRBJ1-6; 8 positions agree with TRBD1. V lost 2 bases, J lost 6 bases, and 9 bases stayed unmatched. Germline-derived CDR1 and CDR2 are MGHRA and YSYEKL. This CDR3 region has 17 residues. This chain's CDR3 is CASSQTQGALGNSPLHF. Written as DNA, the CDR3 is TGCGCCAGCAGCCAAACCCAGGGGGCCCTTGGTAATTCACCCCTCCACTTT.

J is TRBJ2-1 and V is TRBV27; 9 bases line up with TRBD2. CDR3 length: 16 amino acids. Germline V gene sequence: CDR1 MNHEY, CDR2 SMNVEV (reference sequence). The J segment lost 12 bases and the V segment lost 5 bases, leaving 17 bases of the junction unmatched. CDR3: CASSATLAGLTRGQFF. DNA of the CDR3: TGTGCCAGCAGTGCCACACTAGCGGGCCTAACCCGGGGGCAGTTCTTC.

The rearrangement joins TRBV2 to TRBJ1-1, with a possible D match to TRBD1 (5 bases). Germline-derived CDR1 and CDR2 are SNHLY and FYNNEI. The CDR3 runs to 14 residues. Between the trimmed V and J ends, which lost 9 bases and 1 base, there was a span of 15 bases. The CDR3 DNA follows: TGTGCCAGTATCCTTCAGGGAGGGAACACTGAAGCTTTCTTT. The encoded protein is CASILQGGNTEAFF.

V and J are TRBV5-1 and TRBJ1-6; 9 bases map to TRBD1. From germline, CDR1 is SGHRS and CDR2 YFSETQ. V was pared by 3 bases and J by 10 bases, with 8 bases of the junction left unmatched. CDR3 size: 15 residues. The CDR3 spells CASSSGTGSDSPLHF. CDR3 coding DNA: TGCGCCAGCAGCTCCGGGACAGGGTCAGACTCACCCCTCCACTTT.

The rearrangement uses TRBV5-1 and TRBJ1-3; D not certain. The CDR3 totals 17 residues. V lost 1 base, J lost 3 bases, and 17 bases lay in between. Germline V gene data show CDR1 as SGHRS and CDR2 as YFSETQ. CDR3 sequence: CASSLSDGRIFGNTIYF. CDR3 sequence (DNA): TGCGCCAGCAGCTTGTCGGACGGGAGGATTTTTGGAAACACCATATATTTT.

This clone was seen once. V gene TRBV27 combines with J gene TRBJ1-2; weak D call: TRBD1 (5 bases). The CDR3 length is 13 residues. With 4 bases removed from V and 6 bases from J, the gap between germline ends came to 12 bases. Germline CDR1 MNHEY, CDR2 SMNVEV (reference sequence). The CDR3 coding sequence is TGTGCCAGCAGTTACGGGTTGGGGGATGGCTACACCTTC. It yields the protein CASSYGLGDGYTF.

This chain uses TRBV7-9 with TRBJ1-1; D ambiguous. This CDR3 has 13 residues. Germline V CDR1 and CDR2: SEHNR, FQNEAQ (reference sequence). V was cut by 1 base and J by 3 bases, with 6 bases left in between. CDR3 coding DNA: TGTGCCAGCAGCTTAGTGGGAGACACTGAAGCTTTCTTT. Its protein product is CASSLVGDTEAFF.

CDR3 sequence (DNA): TGCGCCAGCAGCTTGGAGACCCGGGTGACCCAGTACTTC. It is translated as CASSLETRVTQYF. The chain has TRBV5-1 and TRBJ2-5; D not resolved. This CDR3 comprises 13 residues. The V gene lost 0 bases and the J gene lost 7 bases, with 10 bases spanning the gap. Per the germline V gene, CDR1 is SGHRS and CDR2 is YFSETQ.

The gene calls are TRBV9 and TRBJ1-2; no definite D call. This CDR3 region has 13 residues. V lost 3 bases, J lost 2 bases, and 8 bases lay in between. Germline CDR1 is SGDLS and CDR2 is YYNGEE. The CDR3 spells CASSAYGNYGYTF. The CDR3 nucleotides read TGTGCCAGCAGCGCCTATGGGAACTATGGCTACACCTTC.

The rearrangement uses TRBV6-1 and TRBJ1-2, with a weak D call TRBD1 (6 bases). This CDR3 has 17 amino acids. Germline V lookup: CDR1 MNHNS, CDR2 SASEGT. Trimming took 3 bases from V and 8 from J, leaving 25 bases between them. The CDR3 here is CASSDIPGGIGPVGYTF. The CDR3 DNA sequence: TGTGCCAGCAGTGATATTCCCGGGGGCATTGGGCCCGTCGGCTACACCTTC.

The chain employs TRBV6-5 and TRBJ2-7; TRBD2 is a possible D gene (7 bases). Germline V gives CDR1 MNHEY, CDR2 SVGAGI. The CDR3 spans 13 residues. Trimming left V 7 bases short and J 6 bases short, with 16 bases between. The CDR3, as DNA: TGTGCCAGCAATTCTGGGGGGGCTGCCGAGCAGTACTTC. Amino acid sequence: CASNSGGAAEQYF.

As DNA, the CDR3 is TGTGCCAGCAGGCAGGGGACAGACTATACGCAGTATTTT. Protein product: CASRQGTDYTQYF. The rearrangement joins TRBV3-1 (or the pseudogene TRBV3-2) to TRBJ2-3; TRBD1 matches 7 bases. This CDR3 contains 13 residues. V trimming: 6 bases; J trimming: 7 bases; junction bases outside the gene matches: 7. Germline CDR1 and CDR2: LGHDT and YNNKEL (reference sequence).

This chain connects TRBV9 to TRBJ2-3; the match to TRBD2 covers 12 bases. This CDR3 is built from 16 residues. Germline V CDR1 and CDR2: SGDLS, YYNGEE. Trimming took 4 bases from V and 2 from J; bases not matched to a gene: 5. The CDR3 is CASSITSGGYTDTQYF. The CDR3 region has the DNA TGTGCCAGCAGCATCACTAGCGGGGGGTACACAGATACGCAGTATTTT.